This TCR beta chain was sequenced in a study of T cells in localized non-small cell lung cancer. The method was immunoSEQ multiplex PCR; TCRdb's version includes in-frame clones alone and lacks a portion of them. Of approximately 1,600 clones in the sample, around 21% were seen once. This clone rates as large. What it recognizes is unknown. The CDR3 is 13 amino acids. V lost 8 bases and J 4 bases, leaving 12 bases between the germline ends. CDR1 is MDHEN, CDR2 SYDVKM, per germline. The study's findings and limits: In adjacent lung, a median around 50 of the top 100 tumor clones were found. There was an association of higher blood T cell density with longer overall survival. Because researchers sequenced only one region of the tumor, heterogeneity is still possible. There was higher T cell clonality in uninvolved adjacent lung than in tumor, and it was highest there.

The sequenced sample was lung tumor tissue, obtained before any cancer treatment. The V and J genes are TRBV28 and TRBJ1-5, with D unresolved. This TCR derives from a female donor over 55 with stage II lung adenocarcinoma. The CDR3 loop reads CASQYRGNQPQHF. The CDR3 region has the DNA TGTGCCAGCCAATACAGAGGGAATCAGCCCCAGCATTTT.